The 25 T cell receptor beta chains listed next were all sequenced from one sample in a study of response to subunit inactivated influenza vaccine. A single record per CDR3 protein comes from TCRdb applying MiXCR to the RT-PCR reads. The data contain 650,000 to 800,000 distinct CDR3 sequences, over 11% of them singletons. The sequenced sample was PBMCs from blood, obtained 14 days before vaccination. The receptors come from a man aged 50 or older who received an inactivated influenza vaccine.

This clonotype came up a few times. V gene TRBV25-1 combines with J gene TRBJ2-7; 12 bases line up with TRBD1. This CDR3 is built from 16 residues. Germline V gives CDR1 MGHDK, CDR2 SYGVNS. V was pared by 1 base and J by 5 bases, with 6 bases of the junction left unmatched. CDR3 loop: CASSELIWDRGHEQYF. In DNA form, the CDR3 reads TGTGCCAGCAGTGAATTGATATGGGACAGGGGGCACGAGCAGTACTTC.

This clonotype appeared a few times. V usage is TRBV15 and J usage is TRBJ1-2; 7 nucleotides agree with TRBD1. CDR1 is LNHNV and CDR2 is YYDKDF in the germline V gene (reference sequence). J lost 6 bases, V lost 3 bases, and 16 bases had no gene match. The CDR3 has 17 amino acids. CDR3 loop: CATSSPGADRDQDGYTF. The CDR3 DNA reads TGTGCCACCAGCAGCCCCGGCGCCGACAGGGACCAGGATGGCTACACCTTC.

The chain joins TRBV7-9 to TRBJ2-7; 10 bases fit TRBD1. Per the germline V gene, CDR1 is SEHNR and CDR2 is FQNEAQ (reference sequence). Losses at the gene ends were 7 bases for V and 2 bases for J; bases not matched to a gene: 8. CDR3 length: 15 residues. CDR3 protein: CASNPGTGDPYEQYF. CDR3 nucleotide sequence: TGTGCCAGCAACCCGGGGACAGGGGATCCCTACGAGCAGTACTTC.

This clonotype has just a few counts. This chain joins TRBV7-9 and TRBJ2-3, with unresolved D. Germline V lookup: CDR1 SEHNR, CDR2 FQNEAQ (reference sequence). Trimming shortened V by 5 bases and J by 6 bases, and 12 bases separated the two germline ends. The CDR3 sequence is 13 residues long. The CDR3 reads CASSPGHLDTQYF. In DNA, the CDR3 is TGTGCCAGCAGCCCGGGCCACCTGGATACGCAGTATTTT. The full variable domain, its missing parts supplied by reference TRBV7-9 and TRBJ2-3, is DTGVSQNPRHKITKRGQNVTFRCDPISEHNRLYWYRQTLGQGPEFLTYFQNEAQLEKSRLLSDRFSAERPKGSFSTLEIQRTEQGDSAMYLCASSPGHLDTQYFGPGTRLTVL.

Ten or more counts support this clonotype. V gene TRBV29-1 combines with J gene TRBJ2-7; the D call may be TRBD1 or TRBD2 (5 bases each). This CDR3 region has 13 residues. The germline V gene encodes CDR1 SQVTM and CDR2 ANQGSEA. Trimming cost V 6 bases and J 5 bases, with 17 bases left between them. In nucleotides, the CDR3 is TGCAGCGTCCCTTGGGGGAGTCCCCACGAGCAGTACTTC. Translated, it gives CSVPWGSPHEQYF.

The genes are TRBV5-5 and TRBJ2-1; 9 nucleotides agree with TRBD1. CDR1 and CDR2 (germline): SGHKS, YYEKEE (reference sequence). The CDR3 consists of 15 residues. V trimming: 0 bases; J trimming: 10 bases; junction bases outside the gene matches: 8. Here the CDR3 DNA reads TGTGCCAGCAGCTTGGGCCCGGGACAGGGCGTCGAGCAGTTCTTC. Amino acid sequence: CASSLGPGQGVEQFF.

The rearrangement uses TRBV7-8 and TRBJ2-3, with 10 bases identical to TRBD2. Trimming removed 0 bases from V and 2 bases from J; junction bases left unmatched: 8. Germline V gene sequence: CDR1 SGHVS, CDR2 FQNEAQ. This CDR3 is 18 amino acids long. The CDR3 region has the DNA TGTGCCAGCAGCTTAGCGTTGGTAGCGGGGGGCTTCACAGATACGCAGTATTTT. It codes for CASSLALVAGGFTDTQYF.

This clonotype was counted a few times. The chain employs TRBV11-2 and TRBJ1-1; 8 nucleotides match TRBD1. CDR1 and CDR2 from the germline V gene are SGHAT and FQNNGV. V shed 5 bases and J 3 bases; nucleotides not matched to a gene: 11. This CDR3 spans 16 amino acids. The CDR3 region has the DNA TGTGCCAGCAGCGCTTTCGCGGACAGGGTGGACACTGAAGCTTTCTTT. Encoded protein: CASSAFADRVDTEAFF. Drawing the rest from reference TRBV11-2 and TRBJ1-1, the complete variable domain is EAGVAQSPRYKIIEKRQSVAFWCNPISGHATLYWYQQILGQGPKLLIQFQNNGVVDDSQLPKDRFSAERLKGVDSTLKIQPAKLEDSAVYLCASSAFADRVDTEAFFGQGTRLTVV.

At least ten counts were recorded for this clonotype. The genes are TRBV7-9 and TRBJ2-3, with 8 bases that match TRBD2. The CDR3 has 14 amino acids. V shed 3 bases and J 4 bases; nucleotides not matched to a gene: 3. Germline CDR1 SEHNR, CDR2 FQNEAQ (reference sequence). DNA of the CDR3: TGTGCCAGCAGCTTTGACGGGAGGGCAGATACGCAGTATTTT. As protein: CASSFDGRADTQYF.

V is TRBV12-3 or TRBV12-4 and J is TRBJ2-1; 7 nucleotides line up with TRBD2. J lost 10 bases, V lost 6 bases, and 9 bases had no gene match. This CDR3 comprises 13 residues. CDR3 DNA: TGTGCCAGCAGGGCTAGCGGCCCGGAGGAGCAGTTCTTC. It encodes CASRASGPEEQFF.

This CDR3 is CASSKRAGGGVEQFF. For the CDR3, the DNA is TGTGCCAGCAGCAAACGAGCGGGAGGAGGGGTTGAGCAGTTCTTC. The chain uses TRBV6-2 or TRBV6-3 and TRBJ2-1; 9 bases line up with TRBD2. J gave up 9 bases and V 6 bases, and 12 bases lay outside the gene matches. This CDR3 is built from 15 residues. Germline CDR1 and CDR2: MNHEY and SVGEGT.

This clonotype occurred many times. The CDR3 spells CSVKGQAAEAFF. CDR3 coding DNA: TGCAGCGTTAAGGGACAGGCGGCTGAAGCTTTCTTT. This chain connects TRBV29-1 to TRBJ1-1, with TRBD1 matching over 8 bases. CDR3 length equals 12 residues. The junction had 5 bases not matched to a gene; V was cut back by 5 bases and J by 6 bases. CDR1 is SQVTM and CDR2 is ANQGSEA in the germline V gene.

Comment on this clonotype: The junction departs from the called germline gene at one end, perhaps through a read error. This sequence joins TRBV5-1 and TRBJ2-5; the match to TRBD1 covers 8 bases. In germline, CDR1 is SGHRS, CDR2 YFSETQ. This CDR3 region has 16 residues. CDR3 in DNA: TGCGCCAGCAGCTTTACCCTGGACAGGGCGAAAGAGCCCCAGTACTTC. It is translated as CASSFTLDRAKEPQYF.

The CDR3 coding sequence is TGCGCCAGCAGCCAAGAAATGTTACAGGCCAAAAACATTCAGTACTTC. This translates into CASSQEMLQAKNIQYF. The chain recombines TRBV4-3 with TRBJ2-4; D gene uncertain. The CDR3 totals 16 residues. V lost 0 bases to trimming and J lost 1 base, with 10 bases between them. Germline CDR1 is LGHNA and CDR2 is YSLEER.

This chain uses TRBV20-1 with TRBJ2-7; 7 bases are a match to TRBD1. Unmatched junction bases numbered 1, after V lost 5 bases and J lost 6 bases. Germline CDR1 is DFQATT and CDR2 is SNEGSKA (reference sequence). This CDR3 comprises 10 residues. The chain's CDR3 is CSAQGVEQYF. For the CDR3, the DNA is TGCAGTGCTCAGGGGGTCGAGCAGTACTTC.

This clonotype was seen more than once but under ten times. CDR3 residues: CSAFQGIGQPQHF. DNA of the CDR3: TGCAGTGCTTTCCAGGGGATCGGGCAGCCCCAGCATTTT. This chain joins TRBV20-1 and TRBJ1-5; D might be TRBD1 (6 bases). CDR1 and CDR2 from the germline V gene are DFQATT and SNEGSKA (reference sequence). The CDR3 totals 13 residues. Trimming took 5 bases from V and 7 from J, leaving 15 bases between them.

CDR3: CSARDRWLGGLAGSYEQFF. As DNA, the CDR3 is TGCAGTGCTAGAGATCGGTGGCTCGGGGGACTAGCGGGAAGCTATGAGCAGTTCTTC. The chain combines TRBV20-1 with TRBJ2-1, with 13 bases fitting TRBD2. CDR1 is DFQATT, CDR2 SNEGSKA, per germline (reference sequence). The V segment lost 0 bases and the J segment 8 bases; nucleotides outside the gene matches: 16. This CDR3 has 19 residues.

This clonotype was seen more than once but under ten times. The chain employs TRBV5-1 and TRBJ1-4, with a tentative D call TRBD1 (5 bases). V was cut by 1 base and J by 7 bases, with 17 bases left in between. Germline assignment: CDR1 SGHRS and CDR2 YFSETQ. The CDR3 contains 16 residues. Written as DNA, the CDR3 is TGCGCCAGCAGCTTGAGCGGGACGGGCTCATTTGAAAAACTGTTTTTT. Translation: CASSLSGTGSFEKLFF.

This clonotype was picked up a small number of times. The chain recombines TRBV4-3 with TRBJ2-7; D is ambiguous. The CDR3 runs 14 residues. Germline lookup yields CDR1 LGHNA and CDR2 YSLEER. V lost 3 bases, J lost 5 bases, and 14 bases lay in between. CDR3 in amino acids: CASSHLLEANEQYF. CDR3 in DNA: TGCGCCAGCAGCCATCTCCTCGAGGCCAACGAGCAGTACTTC.

This clonotype was found a few times. The V gene is TRBV12-3 or TRBV12-4, the J gene TRBJ2-1; D is possibly TRBD2 (5 bases). The V gene lost 3 bases and the J gene lost 2 bases, with 8 bases spanning the gap. This CDR3 has 14 residues. CDR3 loop: CASSFQTTYNEQFF. The CDR3 nucleotides are TGTGCCAGCAGTTTCCAGACTACCTACAATGAGCAGTTCTTC.

This clonotype was found a few times. This chain connects TRBV7-2 to TRBJ2-2, with TRBD2 matching over 11 bases. The CDR3 is 16 residues long. With V trimmed by 6 bases and J by 4 bases, 7 bases remained unmatched. Germline V gene data show CDR1 as SGHTA and CDR2 as FQGNSA. The CDR3 sequence: CASRRAGTSGTGELFF. CDR3 DNA sequence: TGTGCCAGCAGACGCGCCGGGACTAGCGGCACCGGGGAGCTGTTTTTT. Combining the CDR3 with reference TRBV7-2 and TRBJ2-2 gives the whole variable domain GAGVSQSPSNKVTEKGKDVELRCDPISGHTALYWYRQSLGQGLEFLIYFQGNSAPDKSGLPSDRFSAERTGGSVSTLTIQRTQQEDSAVYLCASRRAGTSGTGELFFGEGSRLTVL.

This clonotype was seen a handful of times. The chain recombines TRBV5-1 with TRBJ2-1; 10 bases are a match to TRBD1. Germline-derived CDR1 and CDR2 are SGHRS and YFSETQ. The CDR3 sequence is 15 residues long. V shed 4 bases and J 9 bases; nucleotides not matched to a gene: 10. CDR3 sequence: CASSPRGQGVTEQFF. CDR3 sequence (DNA): TGCGCCAGCAGCCCCCGAGGACAGGGGGTTACTGAGCAGTTCTTC.

The chain combines TRBV29-1 with TRBJ2-5; D could derive from TRBD1 or TRBD2 (5 bases each). The CDR3 runs to 13 residues. V lost 4 bases and J 5 bases, leaving 14 bases between the germline ends. CDR1 and CDR2 from the germline V gene are SQVTM and ANQGSEA. This CDR3 reads CSVVVGTRETQYF. In nucleotides, the CDR3 is TGCAGCGTTGTAGTGGGGACGCGGGAGACCCAGTACTTC.

The chain has TRBV20-1 and TRBJ2-5; no clear D gene. CDR3 length: 13 residues. Germline CDR1 is DFQATT and CDR2 is SNEGSKA (reference sequence). The ends were cut back, 6 bases at V and 2 bases at J, with 13 bases in the middle. CDR3 loop: CSAKGLHQETQYF. Written as DNA, the CDR3 is TGCAGTGCCAAGGGCCTACATCAAGAGACCCAGTACTTC.

This clonotype was found a few times. The rearrangement uses TRBV7-2 and TRBJ2-7; D call uncertain. V shed 5 bases and J shed 2 bases, with 13 bases lying between them. This CDR3 has 14 amino acids. Germline V gene sequence: CDR1 SGHTA, CDR2 FQGNSA. Here the CDR3 reads CASSPRTVTYEQYF. CDR3 nucleotides: TGTGCCAGCAGCCCAAGGACGGTTACCTACGAGCAGTACTTC.